The 4 T cell receptor beta chains reported below all come from one sample, sequenced in a study of response to subunit inactivated influenza vaccine. TCRdb redid the calling of the RT-PCR reads with MiXCR, one entry per CDR3 protein. The sample gives roughly 760,000 distinct CDR3 sequences, less than 25% of which show up once; 10% is in the top ten. The sample in question was PBMCs from blood, obtained around 5 days after vaccination. Receptor source: a middle-aged man who received an inactivated influenza vaccine.

This clonotype has only a few counts. The gene calls are TRBV7-2 and TRBJ2-7; possible D gene TRBD2, 7 bases. This CDR3 is built from 16 residues. V was trimmed by 1 base and J by 3 bases, leaving 16 bases between them. Germline V gene sequence: CDR1 SGHTA, CDR2 FQGNSA. The CDR3 region has the DNA TGTGCCAGCAGCTTAGAGGGGGGCGGGGGTTTCTACGAGCAGTACTTC. Residues: CASSLEGGGGFYEQYF. Combining the CDR3 with reference TRBV7-2 and TRBJ2-7 gives the whole variable domain GAGVSQSPSNKVTEKGKDVELRCDPISGHTALYWYRQSLGQGLEFLIYFQGNSAPDKSGLPSDRFSAERTGGSVSTLTIQRTQQEDSAVYLCASSLEGGGGFYEQYFGPGTRLTVT.

This rearrangement joins TRBV7-2 to TRBJ1-5, with TRBD1 as a possible D gene (6 bases). The CDR3 totals 15 residues. V gave up 8 bases and J gave up 7 bases, with 21 bases separating them. The germline V gene encodes CDR1 SGHTA and CDR2 FQGNSA. The CDR3 region is CASASQGSLNQPQHF. CDR3 coding DNA: TGTGCCAGCGCGTCACAGGGTTCACTAAACCAGCCCCAGCATTTT.

This clonotype was counted only a few times. This chain links TRBV9 with TRBJ2-2; TRBD1 matches 8 bases. Losses at the gene ends were 3 bases for V and 1 base for J; bases not matched to a gene: 11. Germline V gene lookup returns CDR1 SGDLS and CDR2 YYNGEE. The CDR3 consists of 18 residues. CDR3 coding DNA: TGTGCCAGCAGCGAGGACAGGGTCCTGATAAAGAACACCGGGGAGCTGTTTTTT. It specifies CASSEDRVLIKNTGELFF. The full variable domain, completed using reference TRBV9 and TRBJ2-2, is DSGVTQTPKHLITATGQRVTLRCSPRSGDLSVYWYQQSLDQGLQFLIQYYNGEERAKGNILERFSAQQFPDLHSELNLSSLELGDSALYFCASSEDRVLIKNTGELFFGEGSRLTVL.

The table lists this clonotype with a few counts. V usage is TRBV9 and J usage is TRBJ2-7, with 10 bases matching TRBD2. Germline trimming cut 0 bases from V and 2 bases from J; bases unmatched to any gene: 2. The V gene's germline CDR1 is SGDLS and CDR2 YYNGEE. This CDR3 is built from 15 residues. The CDR3 DNA sequence: TGTGCCAGCAGCGTAGCTAGCGGGGGTCCCTACGAGCAGTACTTC. Amino acids: CASSVASGGPYEQYF.